This passage covers 10 T cell receptor beta chains from one sample sequenced in a study of T cell clones after liver transplantation. Profiled with immunoSEQ multiplex PCR; TCRdb holds only in-frame clones, not every one. Among 90,000 to 120,000 clones listed, around 86% were seen once. The source was CD4+ T cells from blood, collected before liver transplant. The receptors were gathered from a human donor who received a liver transplant.

Worth noting for this clone: A junction end diverges from the germline sequence, so it may reflect a read error. The chain has TRBV6-6 and TRBJ1-2; D possibly corresponds to TRBD1 (6 bases). This CDR3 is 14 amino acids long. Germline V gene data show CDR1 as MNHNY and CDR2 as SVGAGI (reference sequence). The CDR3 coding sequence is TGTGCCAGCGGCTGGCAGGGGCCTAAATATGGCTACACCTTC. Translating it yields CASGWQGPKYGYTF.

The chain is built from TRBV7-7 and TRBJ2-1, with 8 bases matching TRBD2. V shed 5 bases, J shed 0 bases, and the junction held 6 bases outside the gene matches. The CDR3 is 16 residues long. Germline V CDR1 and CDR2: SSHAT, FNYEAQ (reference sequence). The CDR3 DNA reads TGTGCCAGCAGCACCTTAGCGGGGAGCTCCTACAATGAGCAGTTCTTC. Translation gives CASSTLAGSSYNEQFF.

The chain recombines TRBV2 with TRBJ1-6; no clear D. Trimming stripped 7 bases from V and 5 bases from J, with 9 bases between. This CDR3 has 13 residues. Looked up from germline, CDR1 is SNHLY and CDR2 is FYNNEI. CDR3 in DNA: TGTGCCAGCACGGGTTTGAATAATTCACCCCTCCACTTT. Protein product: CASTGLNNSPLHF. The full variable domain, its missing parts supplied by reference TRBV2 and TRBJ1-6, is EPEVTQTPSHQVTQMGQEVILRCVPISNHLYFYWYRQILGQKVEFLVSFYNNEISEKSEIFDDQFSVERPDGSNFTLKIRSTKLEDSAMYFCASTGLNNSPLHFGNGTRLTVT.

This clone turned up a few times. V and J are TRBV30 and TRBJ1-5; unclear D gene. V was cut by 1 base and J by 3 bases, with 13 bases left in between. CDR1 is GTSNPN and CDR2 is SVGIG in the germline V gene (reference sequence). This CDR3 has 15 amino acids. The CDR3 region is CAWSDNTAFNQPQHF. DNA of the CDR3: TGTGCCTGGAGTGACAACACCGCATTCAATCAGCCCCAGCATTTT.

V usage is TRBV4-1 and J usage is TRBJ1-3; possible D gene TRBD1, 5 bases. The germline V gene has CDR1 MGHRA and CDR2 YSYEKL. Trimming removed 5 bases from V and 2 bases from J, with 19 bases in between. CDR3 size: 17 residues. CDR3 in DNA: TGCGCCAGCAGCGATATGGGGAGGGGCTACCCTGGAAACACCATATATTTT. Protein product: CASSDMGRGYPGNTIYF.

V and J are TRBV7-9 and TRBJ2-7, with D maybe TRBD2 (5 bases). The CDR3 has 12 amino acids. Germline loops: CDR1 SEHNR, CDR2 FQNEAQ (reference sequence). Trimming shortened V by 5 bases and J by 2 bases, and 7 bases separated the two germline ends. CDR3 amino acids: CASSPEAYEQYF. CDR3 DNA: TGTGCCAGCAGCCCGGAGGCCTACGAGCAGTACTTC.

Only one count was recorded for this clone. V is TRBV10-3 and J is TRBJ1-5; D is possibly TRBD1 (5 bases). CDR1 and CDR2 from the germline V gene are ENHRY and SYGVKD. Between the trimmed V and J ends, which lost 5 bases and 4 bases, there was a span of 9 bases. The CDR3 covers 13 residues. CDR3 nucleotide sequence: TGTGCCATCAGTCCAGACAGAAATCAGCCCCAGCATTTT. The encoded protein is CAISPDRNQPQHF.

V usage is TRBV7-2 and J usage is TRBJ2-5; the match to TRBD1 covers 8 bases. Germline V CDR1 and CDR2: SGHTA, FQGNSA. V lost 1 base, J lost 5 bases, and 6 bases stayed unmatched. The CDR3 is 15 residues long. The CDR3 sequence is CASSLGSTGVETQYF. The CDR3, as DNA: TGTGCCAGCAGCTTAGGATCGACAGGGGTCGAGACCCAGTACTTC.

The chain is built from TRBV7-6 and TRBJ1-3; D possibly corresponds to TRBD1 (5 bases). Germline loops: CDR1 SGHVS, CDR2 FNYEAQ. V lost 4 bases to trimming and J lost 7 bases, with 20 bases between them. The CDR3 spans 16 residues. CDR3 residues: CASSSKEQGLGNTIYF. The DNA for the CDR3 is TGTGCCAGCAGCTCCAAAGAGCAGGGTTTGGGGAACACCATATATTTT.

This chain links TRBV4-2 with TRBJ2-6; D remains ambiguous. This CDR3 is 15 amino acids long. Trimming stripped 1 base from V and 2 bases from J, with 6 bases between. Germline CDR1 reads LGHNA; CDR2 reads YNFKEQ. Here the CDR3 DNA reads TGTGCCAGCAGCCAAGGGCTAACTGGGGCCAACGTCCTGACTTTC. Protein product: CASSQGLTGANVLTF.